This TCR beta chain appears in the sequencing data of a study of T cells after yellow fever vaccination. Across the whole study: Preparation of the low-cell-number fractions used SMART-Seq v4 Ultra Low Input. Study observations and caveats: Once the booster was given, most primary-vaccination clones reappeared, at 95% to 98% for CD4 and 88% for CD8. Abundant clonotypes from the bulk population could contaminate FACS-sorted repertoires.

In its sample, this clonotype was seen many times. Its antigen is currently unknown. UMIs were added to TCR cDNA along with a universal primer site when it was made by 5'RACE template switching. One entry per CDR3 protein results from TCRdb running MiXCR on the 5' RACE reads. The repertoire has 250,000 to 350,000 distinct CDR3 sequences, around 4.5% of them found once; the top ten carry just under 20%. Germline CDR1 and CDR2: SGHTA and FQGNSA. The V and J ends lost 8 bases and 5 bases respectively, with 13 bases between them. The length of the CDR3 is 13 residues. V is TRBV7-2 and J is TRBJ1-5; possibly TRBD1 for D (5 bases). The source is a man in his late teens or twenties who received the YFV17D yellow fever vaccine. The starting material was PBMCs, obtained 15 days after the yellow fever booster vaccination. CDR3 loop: CASSGFADQPQHF. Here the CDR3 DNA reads TGTGCCAGCTCAGGGTTCGCTGATCAGCCCCAGCATTTT.